The 27 T cell receptor beta chains presented below share a single source sample, sequenced in a study of blood T cell repertoires in COVID-19. Profiled with immunoSEQ multiplex PCR; TCRdb holds only in-frame clones, not every one. The repertoire includes fewer than 300,000 clones, about nine tenths of them detected once, and around 5.8% sits in the top ten. Sequencing was carried out using peripheral blood. Receptor source: a woman aged 45-59 years with COVID-19, enrolled during active disease.

The V and J genes are TRBV19 and TRBJ2-1; 11 bases map to TRBD2. Germline V gene sequence: CDR1 LNHDA, CDR2 SQIVND (reference sequence). The V segment lost 5 bases and the J segment 2 bases; nucleotides outside the gene matches: 2. This CDR3 is 15 amino acids long. This CDR3 reads CASSVTSGTYNEQFF. The CDR3 nucleotides are TGTGCCAGTAGTGTGACTAGCGGGACCTACAATGAGCAGTTCTTC.

The V gene is TRBV19, the J gene TRBJ1-2, with TRBD1 identical over 9 bases. The V and J ends lost 1 base and 8 bases, in that order; junction bases with no gene match: 8. Germline assignment: CDR1 LNHDA and CDR2 SQIVND (reference sequence). The CDR3 is made up of 15 amino acids. The CDR3 protein is CASSIVGDRVSGYTF. The CDR3 DNA reads as TGTGCCAGTAGTATAGTAGGGGACAGGGTGTCCGGCTACACCTTC.

This clone occurred once. This rearrangement joins TRBV14 to TRBJ2-7; D possibly corresponds to TRBD2 (6 bases). V was shortened by 1 base and J by 3 bases, with 13 bases between the two germline ends. This CDR3 is 15 amino acids long. Looked up from germline, CDR1 is SGHDN and CDR2 is FVKESK. The CDR3 region is CASSQVGGRFYEQYF. The DNA for the CDR3 is TGTGCCAGCAGCCAAGTGGGTGGGAGGTTCTACGAGCAGTACTTC.

The V gene is TRBV29-1, the J gene TRBJ2-1; 12 bases agree with TRBD2. With 7 bases clipped from V and 0 bases from J, the junction kept 4 bases outside the gene matches. This CDR3 is 15 amino acids long. Germline V gene sequence: CDR1 SQVTM, CDR2 ANQGSEA. The CDR3 bases are TGCAGCGGCACGACTAGCGGGAGCTCCTACAATGAGCAGTTCTTC. Its translation is CSGTTSGSSYNEQFF.

This clone was seen a single time. The gene calls are TRBV6-1 and TRBJ2-6, with 8 bases identical to TRBD2. Germline V gene data show CDR1 as MNHNS and CDR2 as SASEGT. V lost 4 bases to trimming and J lost 4 bases; unmatched junction nucleotides: 15. The CDR3 has 19 residues. CDR3 sequence reads: CASSGRTSPSSSGANVLTF. The CDR3 region has the DNA TGTGCCAGCAGTGGTAGGACTAGCCCCAGTTCTTCCGGGGCCAACGTCCTGACTTTC.

This rearrangement joins TRBV25-1 to TRBJ2-7; D call uncertain. Trimming stripped 8 bases from V and 0 bases from J, with 5 bases between. The CDR3 has 11 amino acids. The V gene's germline CDR1 is MGHDK and CDR2 SYGVNS. The CDR3 spells CASGLSYEQYF. The CDR3 bases are TGTGCCAGCGGCCTCTCCTACGAGCAGTACTTC.

The V and J genes are TRBV6-5 and TRBJ2-1, with TRBD2 matching 11 bases. Germline loops: CDR1 MNHEY, CDR2 SVGAGI. The CDR3 loop spans 16 amino acids. The V gene end was trimmed by 2 bases and the J gene end by 6 bases; junction bases not matched to a gene: 6. The CDR3 DNA follows: TGTGCCAGCAGTTACCTAACTAGCGGGAGCTTCAATGAGCAGTTCTTC. Protein: CASSYLTSGSFNEQFF.

The chain carries TRBV19 and TRBJ2-1; 14 nucleotides line up with TRBD2. The CDR3 totals 18 residues. Germline V gene sequence: CDR1 LNHDA, CDR2 SQIVND (reference sequence). V trimming: 4 bases; J trimming: 2 bases; junction bases outside the gene matches: 7. The CDR3 bases are TGTGCCAGTAGTACTGGGACTAGCGGGAGATCAGCCTACAATGAGCAGTTCTTC. It is translated as CASSTGTSGRSAYNEQFF.

Of note for this clone: At the DNA level, this CDR3 is encoded by other sequences in the same sample as well. The chain has TRBV5-1 and TRBJ2-1; possible D gene TRBD2, 5 bases. The V end lost 2 bases, the J end lost 1 base, and 10 bases lay between the germline ends. CDR1 and CDR2 (germline): SGHRS, YFSETQ. This CDR3 is 15 amino acids long. DNA of the CDR3: TGCGCCAGCAGCTTAGCGGCTAATTCCTACAATGAGCAGTTCTTC. It translates to CASSLAANSYNEQFF.

This chain uses TRBV14 with TRBJ1-1, with unresolved D. The germline V and J ends were trimmed by 5 bases and 1 base, with 8 bases remaining between them. Germline V CDR1 and CDR2: SGHDN, FVKESK. The CDR3 has 13 amino acids. The chain's CDR3 is CASSAQWNTEAFF. Here the CDR3 DNA reads TGTGCCAGCAGCGCGCAATGGAACACTGAAGCTTTCTTT.

V and J are TRBV7-3 and TRBJ1-2; possible D gene TRBD1, 5 bases. The CDR3 spans 13 residues. The V gene lost 5 bases and the J gene lost 4 bases, with 11 bases spanning the gap. CDR1 is SGHTA and CDR2 is FQGTGA in the germline V gene. The CDR3 region is CASSPGRAYGYTF. The CDR3 DNA follows: TGTGCCAGCAGCCCAGGGAGGGCCTATGGCTACACCTTC.

This clone was seen once. This chain connects TRBV4-1 to TRBJ2-5; D is perhaps TRBD2 (6 bases). Germline V lookup: CDR1 MGHRA, CDR2 YSYEKL. Trimming left V 1 base short and J 6 bases short, with 9 bases between. The CDR3 sequence is 13 residues long. As DNA, the CDR3 is TGCGCCAGCAGCCAAGGACTAGAACAGACCCAGTACTTC. Translating gives CASSQGLEQTQYF.

The rearrangement joins TRBV7-9 to TRBJ2-1; 7 positions match TRBD2. Germline CDR1 and CDR2: SEHNR and FQNEAQ (reference sequence). The V segment lost 7 bases and the J segment 3 bases; nucleotides outside the gene matches: 9. This CDR3 is 15 amino acids long. This CDR3 reads CASTPAGSLYNEQFF. The CDR3 bases are TGTGCCAGCACCCCAGCGGGATCCCTCTACAATGAGCAGTTCTTC.

The chain joins TRBV7-2 to TRBJ2-1; 7 bases agree with TRBD2. The CDR3 has 15 residues. Germline V gives CDR1 SGHTA, CDR2 FQGNSA. The ends lost 1 base at V and 4 bases at J; junction bases unmatched: 4. This CDR3 reads CASSLGLAVYNEQFF. CDR3 nucleotides: TGTGCCAGCAGCTTAGGTCTAGCGGTATACAATGAGCAGTTCTTC.

The genes are TRBV5-1 and TRBJ2-3; no clear D. The CDR3 covers 12 residues. Looked up from germline, CDR1 is SGHRS and CDR2 is YFSETQ. Trimming took off 7 bases at V and 2 bases at J, with 8 bases between the two ends. DNA for the CDR3: TGCGCCAGCGCCGAGCCCACAGATACGCAGTATTTT. Its protein product is CASAEPTDTQYF.

This chain links TRBV29-1 with TRBJ2-7; 8 positions match TRBD1. The CDR3 is 14 residues long. Germline loops: CDR1 SQVTM, CDR2 ANQGSEA. Trimming removed 6 bases from V and 3 bases from J; junction bases left unmatched: 10. CDR3 in DNA: TGCAGCGTCTCATTCCGGGACAGGCTCTACGAGCAGTACTTC. Its protein product is CSVSFRDRLYEQYF.

The gene calls are TRBV10-3 and TRBJ1-2; TRBD1 aligns across 11 bases. The CDR3 runs 15 residues. Trimming took 6 bases from V and 4 from J; bases not matched to a gene: 7. Germline CDR1 ENHRY, CDR2 SYGVKD. CDR3 protein: CAIRAGTGGGYGYTF. CDR3 nucleotides: TGTGCCATCAGGGCCGGGACAGGGGGTGGCTATGGCTACACCTTC.

The rearrangement uses TRBV5-6 and TRBJ1-1; D gene uncertain. The CDR3 is made up of 15 amino acids. V was shortened by 6 bases and J by 2 bases, with 17 bases between the two germline ends. CDR1 SGHDT and CDR2 YYEEEE come from the germline V gene. This CDR3 is CASNSRGGYNTEAFF. For the CDR3, the DNA is TGTGCCAGCAACTCCCGGGGAGGGTACAACACTGAAGCTTTCTTT.

This clone was seen once. The gene calls are TRBV2 and TRBJ2-1; TRBD1 matches 7 bases. The CDR3 extends over 14 amino acids. Germline CDR1 and CDR2: SNHLY and FYNNEI. With V trimmed by 10 bases and J by 2 bases, 8 bases remained unmatched. CDR3 nucleotide sequence: TGTGCCACCGTAGACAGGGAACCCTACAATGAGCAGTTCTTC. The encoded protein is CATVDREPYNEQFF.

The CDR3 DNA reads TGTGCCAGCAGCGCGACAGGGAGAAGAACTGAAGCTTTCTTT. Protein sequence: CASSATGRRTEAFF. The J gene is TRBJ1-1, the V gene TRBV7-3, with 7 bases aligning to TRBD1. This CDR3 region has 14 residues. V shed 5 bases, J shed 5 bases, and the junction held 8 bases outside the gene matches. CDR1 and CDR2 (germline): SGHTA, FQGTGA.

V is TRBV3-1 (or the pseudogene TRBV3-2) and J is TRBJ2-7, with 8 bases fitting TRBD1. V was pared by 1 base and J by 11 bases, with 4 bases of the junction left unmatched. The V gene's germline CDR1 is LGHDT and CDR2 YNNKEL (reference sequence). This CDR3 is 12 amino acids long. For the CDR3, the DNA is TGTGCCAGCAGCCAAGCAGAGACAGGGGAGTACTTC. It specifies CASSQAETGEYF.

The J gene is TRBJ2-1, the V gene TRBV9, with 7 positions matching TRBD2. This CDR3 comprises 13 residues. With 4 bases clipped from V and 9 bases from J, the junction kept 7 bases outside the gene matches. Germline V CDR1 and CDR2: SGDLS, YYNGEE. CDR3 protein: CASSPTSPPEQFF. CDR3 DNA sequence: TGTGCCAGCAGCCCGACTAGCCCTCCTGAGCAGTTCTTC.

The gene calls are TRBV2 and TRBJ2-2; 10 bases align to TRBD2. The CDR3 runs 14 residues. Germline assignment: CDR1 SNHLY and CDR2 FYNNEI. V shed 6 bases and J 11 bases; nucleotides not matched to a gene: 9. The CDR3 here is CASRRTSGRIELFF. The DNA of the CDR3 is TGTGCCAGCAGGAGGACTAGCGGAAGGATCGAGCTGTTTTTT.

The gene calls are TRBV18 and TRBJ2-1; D gene ambiguous. The V gene's germline CDR1 is KGHSH and CDR2 LQKENI. V lost 3 bases to trimming and J lost 7 bases, with 13 bases between them. This CDR3 has 14 amino acids. CDR3 sequence (DNA): TGTGCCAGCTCACCGACACCAAATAAAAATGAGCAGTTCTTC. It is translated as CASSPTPNKNEQFF.

The chain recombines TRBV28 with TRBJ2-7; no definite D call. V dropped 5 bases and J dropped 3 bases, with 14 bases sitting between them. The germline CDR1 and CDR2 sequences are MDHEN and SYDVKM. This CDR3 has 14 amino acids. The CDR3 DNA reads as TGTGCCAGCAGTCTAGGTGGCGCGAGCTACGAGCAGTACTTC. Residues: CASSLGGASYEQYF.

The V call is TRBV5-1, the J call TRBJ2-7; possible D gene TRBD2, 6 bases. This CDR3 spans 14 amino acids. Trimming stripped 0 bases from V and 6 bases from J, with 13 bases between. Germline CDR1 SGHRS, CDR2 YFSETQ. CDR3 in amino acids: CASSLDGTPLEQYF. The CDR3 DNA is TGCGCCAGCAGCTTGGACGGGACTCCCCTCGAGCAGTACTTC. The whole variable domain, filled in from reference TRBV5-1 and TRBJ2-7, reads KAGVTQTPRYLIKTRGQQVTLSCSPISGHRSVSWYQQTPGQGLQFLFEYFSETQRNKGNFPGRFSGRQFSNSRSEMNVSTLELGDSALYLCASSLDGTPLEQYFGPGTRLTVT.

The V call is TRBV6-1, the J call TRBJ2-5, with D perhaps matching TRBD1 (6 bases). Germline-derived CDR1 and CDR2 are MNHNS and SASEGT. CDR3 length: 15 amino acids. Between the trimmed V and J ends, which lost 2 bases and 5 bases, there was a span of 15 bases. CDR3 nucleotides: TGTGCCAGCAGTGAACAGGGCAGGGGCTCTGAGACCCAGTACTTC. Its translation: CASSEQGRGSETQYF.